Listed here are 19 T cell receptor beta chains from one sample, sequenced in a study of Tregs in tolerant kidney transplant recipients. Profiling relied on immunoSEQ multiplex PCR, and the TCRdb table lists in-frame clones only, not all of them. The data show 100,000 to 130,000 clones, 90% seen once. The sequencing used CD4+ T cells from blood, collected before the transplant. These receptors came from a human donor who received a combined kidney and bone marrow transplant.

The chain recombines TRBV6-1 with TRBJ2-2; D uncertain. Germline lookup yields CDR1 MNHNS and CDR2 SASEGT. Trimming stripped 5 bases from V and 6 bases from J, with 10 bases between. The CDR3 sequence is 13 residues long. CDR3 DNA: TGTGCCAGCAGTCCCATCCGGGCCGGGGAGCTGTTTTTT. This encodes CASSPIRAGELFF.

The V and J genes are TRBV5-4 and TRBJ2-5; the D is unclear. Deletions cut 4 bases from V and 7 bases from J, with 11 bases between. The CDR3 length is 12 residues. In germline, CDR1 is SGHNT, CDR2 YYREEE (reference sequence). The CDR3 region is CASSPPTGTQYF. CDR3 DNA: TGTGCCAGCAGCCCTCCGACGGGGACCCAGTACTTC.

This chain uses TRBV5-6 with TRBJ1-1, with a tentative D call TRBD1 (5 bases). Per germline, CDR1 SGHDT and CDR2 YYEEEE. V shed 0 bases and J shed 7 bases, with 7 bases lying between them. The CDR3 runs 12 residues. The CDR3 bases are TGTGCCAGCAGCTTGGCAGGGCTTGAAGCTTTCTTT. Its protein product is CASSLAGLEAFF.

This clone was recorded only once. J is TRBJ2-4 and V is TRBV15; a weak D match, TRBD2 (6 bases). The ends were cut back, 0 bases at V and 9 bases at J, with 12 bases in the middle. The CDR3 has 14 amino acids. Per germline, CDR1 LNHNV and CDR2 YYDKDF (reference sequence). Here the CDR3 DNA reads TGTGCCACCAGCAGAGAGGAGGGTACTGCCATTCAGTACTTC. This translates into CATSREEGTAIQYF.

The chain carries TRBV19 and TRBJ2-3, with D maybe TRBD2 (6 bases). This CDR3 is 18 amino acids long. Trimming removed 1 base from V and 1 base from J, with 18 bases in between. The V gene's germline CDR1 is LNHDA and CDR2 SQIVND (reference sequence). Written as DNA, the CDR3 is TGTGCCAGTAGTATAGGAGCTAGCGCTAAATGGGGCACAGATACGCAGTATTTT. It yields the protein CASSIGASAKWGTDTQYF. Variable domain in full (rest from reference TRBV19 and TRBJ2-3): DGGITQSPKYLFRKEGQNVTLSCEQNLNHDAMYWYRQDPGQGLRLIYYSQIVNDFQKGDIAEGYSVSREKKESFPLTVTSAQKNPTAFYLCASSIGASAKWGTDTQYFGPGTRLTVL.

About this clone itself: One end of the junction varies from germline; a read error may be responsible. The chain uses TRBV7-6 and TRBJ2-7; D may be TRBD2 (7 bases). Germline lookup yields CDR1 SGHVS and CDR2 FNYEAQ. This CDR3 has 11 amino acids. The CDR3 nucleotides are TGTGCCAGCAACAAAGTGGGGGGGCTCCCTTTC. It encodes CASNKVGGLPF.

The V call is TRBV2, the J call TRBJ2-5, with 9 positions matching TRBD2. Unmatched junction bases numbered 6, after V lost 2 bases and J lost 2 bases. The germline V gene encodes CDR1 SNHLY and CDR2 FYNNEI. This CDR3 comprises 16 residues. The CDR3 sequence: CASSEPRTSEQETQYF. The CDR3 nucleotides read TGTGCCAGCAGTGAACCCCGGACTAGCGAACAAGAGACCCAGTACTTC.

V usage is TRBV9 and J usage is TRBJ1-3, with 7 positions matching TRBD1. V lost 3 bases and J lost 3; bases outside the gene matches: 15. The CDR3 contains 18 residues. Per germline, CDR1 SGDLS and CDR2 YYNGEE. The CDR3 sequence: CASSGNDRQGPYGNTIYF. In DNA, the CDR3 is TGTGCCAGCAGCGGGAACGACCGACAGGGCCCCTATGGAAACACCATATATTTT.

The rearrangement uses TRBV6-1 and TRBJ2-5; 9 nucleotides match TRBD2. The germline gives CDR1 MNHNS, CDR2 SASEGT. The CDR3 loop spans 14 amino acids. Trimming cost V 6 bases and J 6 bases; bases outside gene matches: 8. CDR3 coding DNA: TGTGCCAGCAGGGAGACAGGACTAGCGAAGACCCAGTACTTC. Translation: CASRETGLAKTQYF.

The chain has TRBV30 and TRBJ1-1; no clear D. The CDR3 is made up of 13 amino acids. V was clipped by 0 bases and J by 4 bases, with 9 bases between them. Germline V gene lookup returns CDR1 GTSNPN and CDR2 SVGIG (reference sequence). CDR3 in DNA: TGTGCCTGGAGTGTACGTCCGGGCACTGAAGCTTTCTTT. Protein product: CAWSVRPGTEAFF.

J is TRBJ1-4 and V is TRBV18; TRBD1 aligns across 9 bases. Germline CDR1 is KGHSH and CDR2 is LQKENI. CDR3 length: 14 amino acids. With 6 bases clipped from V and 5 bases from J, the junction kept 4 bases outside the gene matches. CDR3 bases: TGTGCCAGCTCGGGGGACAGGGACAATGAAAAACTGTTTTTT. It specifies CASSGDRDNEKLFF.

J is TRBJ1-1 and V is TRBV5-1; D remains ambiguous. The V and J ends lost 4 bases and 3 bases respectively, with 16 bases between them. CDR1 is SGHRS, CDR2 YFSETQ, per germline. The CDR3 extends over 15 amino acids. As DNA, the CDR3 is TGCGCCAGCAGCCAAAGGACTACTCAGGACACTGAAGCTTTCTTT. Its translation: CASSQRTTQDTEAFF.

The rearrangement joins TRBV6-1 to TRBJ2-7; weak D call: TRBD1 (6 bases). This CDR3 has 15 amino acids. Trimming cost V 3 bases and J 0 bases, with 12 bases left between them. Germline V gene data show CDR1 as MNHNS and CDR2 as SASEGT. CDR3 DNA sequence: TGTGCCAGCAGTGACCGGGACACCAGCTCCTACGAGCAGTACTTC. It yields the protein CASSDRDTSSYEQYF.

The rearrangement joins TRBV2 to TRBJ2-3; 8 bases are shared with TRBD2. The V segment lost 2 bases and the J segment 2 bases; nucleotides outside the gene matches: 3. Germline-derived CDR1 and CDR2 are SNHLY and FYNNEI. The CDR3 consists of 15 residues. The CDR3 nucleotides are TGTGCCAGCAGTGAAAACGGGGGGGCCACAGATACGCAGTATTTT. Translation gives CASSENGGATDTQYF.

The CDR3 is CASSSSPPTGAYNEQFF. CDR3 in DNA: TGTGCCAGCAGTTCCTCCCCTCCCACAGGGGCGTACAATGAGCAGTTCTTC. The chain recombines TRBV28 with TRBJ2-1; 7 nucleotides agree with TRBD1. Germline V gives CDR1 MDHEN, CDR2 SYDVKM. The trim removed 4 bases at V and 4 bases at J, leaving 13 bases unmatched. The CDR3 runs 17 residues.

In DNA form, the CDR3 reads TGTGCCAGCAGCCGACAGTCCTACGAGCAGTACTTC. Translating gives CASSRQSYEQYF. The chain uses TRBV5-4 and TRBJ2-7, with a weak D call TRBD1 (5 bases). The CDR3 spans 12 residues. Trimming removed 4 bases from V and 1 base from J, with 6 bases in between. CDR1 is SGHNT, CDR2 YYREEE, per germline (reference sequence).

The chain recombines TRBV7-8 with TRBJ2-1; TRBD1 matches 7 bases. Per germline, CDR1 SGHVS and CDR2 FQNEAQ. After removal of 1 base from V and 8 bases from J, the junction contained 20 bases not matched to a gene. This CDR3 has 19 residues. The CDR3 region is CASSLGGTVFPPPPDEQFF. The CDR3 DNA reads as TGTGCCAGCAGCTTAGGTGGGACAGTCTTCCCCCCACCTCCCGATGAGCAGTTCTTC.

This sequence joins TRBV7-2 and TRBJ2-5; 8 bases fit TRBD2. The J segment lost 4 bases and the V segment lost 2 bases, leaving 9 bases of the junction unmatched. This CDR3 spans 16 amino acids. Germline V gives CDR1 SGHTA, CDR2 FQGNSA. The CDR3 is CASSLRTSRSGETQYF. The CDR3 bases are TGTGCCAGCAGCTTAAGGACTAGCCGGAGCGGAGAGACCCAGTACTTC.

The V gene is TRBV10-3, the J gene TRBJ1-1, with 10 positions matching TRBD1. J gave up 4 bases and V 6 bases, and 11 bases lay outside the gene matches. This CDR3 has 16 amino acids. Germline V lookup: CDR1 ENHRY, CDR2 SYGVKD. For the CDR3, the DNA is TGTGCCATCAGCGAAGGGACAGGGGAACGGGGCACTGAAGCTTTCTTT. The encoded protein is CAISEGTGERGTEAFF.